This T cell receptor (beta chain) was recovered during a study of regulatory T cells in long-lasting Graves disease. For the study at large: Under 3 months of antithyroid drugs had been taken by newly diagnosed Graves' patients.

The time point: newly diagnosed GD, antithyroid drugs for less than 3 months. PBMC RNA was the source of the TCR library. Sequencing libraries for TCR beta were prepared with iRepertoire HTBI primers and Arm-PCR of CDR3 regions. TCRdb redid the calling of the multiplex PCR reads with MiXCR, one entry per CDR3 protein. The repertoire holds about 310,000 distinct CDR3 sequences, with 18% as singletons. This clonotype was counted only a few times. This sequence may be a read error, since a much larger clone differs from it by one base. Specimen: peripheral blood mononuclear cells (PBMCs), collected at new diagnosis, from a patient treated with antithyroid drugs. The TCR was taken from a female donor with Graves disease.

In nucleotides, the CDR3 is TGTGCCAGCAGTTTAGGGGGGACGGGGAACACTGAAGCTCTCTTT. Amino acids: CASSLGGTGNTEALF. The genes are TRBV28 and TRBJ1-1, with D tentatively TRBD1 (5 bases). The length of the CDR3 is 15 residues. Germline lookup yields CDR1 MDHEN and CDR2 SYDVKM.